Reported below is one T cell receptor beta chain. Its antigen is unknown. Trimming took 8 bases from V and 8 from J, leaving 18 bases between them. The CDR3 is made up of 13 amino acids. From germline, CDR1 is MDHEN and CDR2 SYDVKM. The sample is drawn from a study of cytomegalovirus exposure and HLA in healthy donors. Amplification used 60 Vbeta primers and 13 Jbeta primers. The protocol was immunoSEQ multiplex PCR, while the TCRdb copy is restricted to in-frame clones and leaves out a portion. The data hold 95,000 to 110,000 clones, with almost 80% observed a single time. Study-level findings and limits: The study dropped some indistinguishable V segments, TRBV6-2 and TRBV6-3 among them. According to a later analysis, donors in an Asian-associated ancestry cluster reportedly had fewer N-insertions than the roughly 670-donor mean.

The sample comprised PBMCs. This TCR derives from a man between 50 and 59 years old in good health and CMV-seropositive. The genes are TRBV28 and TRBJ1-2; D not resolved. The CDR3 coding sequence is TGTGCCAGCTTCACCTCAGGAGGGAACGGCTACACCTTC. Translating it yields CASFTSGGNGYTF.